These T cell receptor beta chains were read from a single sample in a study of shared clonotypes between healthy human individuals. Data came from immunoSEQ multiplex PCR; TCRdb stores just in-frame clones and leaves some out. The sample includes roughly 2,300,000 clones, roughly 90% of them seen just once. The sequencing input was naive CD4+ T cells from PBMCs. These receptors all come from a young man in good health. Some clones in this sample may be carry-over from other donors' samples. Both conserved end residues are part of each CDR3. Fields, in order: D gene, clone size, J gene, V gene, CDR3 DNA, CDR3 protein. D genes are given only for firm matches. The listing skips clone size in some rows; elsewhere it reads once, few, many or a size class.

TRBD1	.	TRBJ2-3	TRBV7-3	TGTGCCAGCAGCTTAACAGGGGGCATGGGAACAGATACGCAGTATTTT	CASSLTGGMGTDTQYF
.	.	TRBJ1-3	TRBV6-5	TGTGCCAGCAGTTACTCGACCGCGGGGGGAAACACCATATATTTT	CASSYSTAGGNTIYF
.	.	TRBJ2-1	TRBV19	TGTGCCAGTAGCAAAGGGCGCACAATTGAGCAGTTCTTC	CASSKGRTIEQFF
.	.	TRBJ2-5	TRBV5-1	TGCGCCGTGGGTGGATCACAAGAGACCCAGTACTTC	CAVGGSQETQYF
.	.	TRBJ2-2	TRBV21-1	TGTGCCAGCCCCCGGGGGCCCGGGGAGCTGTTTTTT	CASPRGPGELFF
TRBD2	.	TRBJ2-1	TRBV11-2	TGTGCCAGCAGCTTGACTAGCGGGAGGGGCAATGAGCAGTTCTTC	CASSLTSGRGNEQFF
.	.	TRBJ2-3	TRBV11-3	TGTGCCAGCAGCCCCTACTCCAGCACAGATACGCAGTATTTT	CASSPYSSTDTQYF
.	.	TRBJ1-4	TRBV28	TGTGCCAGCAGTAGCAGAGATGAAAAACTGTTTTTT	CASSSRDEKLFF
TRBD2	.	TRBJ2-7	TRBV28	TGTGCCAGCAGTTTATGGCGACTAGCGGGAGAAATCTCCTACGAGCAGTACTTC	CASSLWRLAGEISYEQYF
TRBD2	.	TRBJ2-7	TRBV27	TGTGCCAGCAGTAAACTAGCGGGATCCTACGAGCAGTACTTC	CASSKLAGSYEQYF
TRBD1	.	TRBJ2-7	TRBV5-1	TGCGCCAGCAGCCGGGTCGACCGGTACAGGGGCCACGAGCAGTACTTC	CASSRVDRYRGHEQYF
TRBD1	.	TRBJ1-1	TRBV6-5	TGTGCCAGCACGGCTTTGGACAGGGTTGACACTGAAGCTTTCTTT	CASTALDRVDTEAFF
.	.	TRBJ2-7	TRBV6-5	TGTGCCAGCAGCTCCTCCGCTGAGGGTACCTACGAGCAGTACTTC	CASSSSAEGTYEQYF
.	.	TRBJ2-5	TRBV5-4	TGTGCCAGCAGCTTGCGAAACTTCCAAGAGACCCAGTACTTC	CASSLRNFQETQYF
.	few	TRBJ1-1	TRBV28	TGTGCCAGCACCCCGGGACAAATGAACACTGAAGCTTTCTTT	CASTPGQMNTEAFF
TRBD1	.	TRBJ1-5	TRBV7-9	TGTGCCAGCAGCTCCCTAGGACAGGGGGCTTTTCAGCCCCAGCATTTT	CASSSLGQGAFQPQHF
TRBD2	.	TRBJ2-1	TRBV10-3	TGTGCCATCAGTGAGACTAGCGGGCCGAACAATGAGCAGTTCTTC	CAISETSGPNNEQFF
TRBD1	.	TRBJ2-7	TRBV5-1	TGCGCCAGCAGCTTGGAGGGGACAGGGACGTCCGAGCAGTACTTC	CASSLEGTGTSEQYF
TRBD2	.	TRBJ2-7	TRBV6-5	TGTGCCAGCAGGGCCGGGACTAGCGGGAGTTACGAGCAGTACTTC	CASRAGTSGSYEQYF
TRBD1	.	TRBJ2-3	TRBV5-1	TGCGCCAGCAGCCCGACAGGGGGCAATTGGGATACGCAGTATTTT	CASSPTGGNWDTQYF
.	.	TRBJ2-7	TRBV28	TGTGCCAGCACCCGCCCAGACTACGAGCAGTACTTC	CASTRPDYEQYF
.	.	TRBJ2-7	TRBV2	TGTGCCAGCAGCCTGGGGGGGCGTTCCTACGAGCAGTACTTC	CASSLGGRSYEQYF
.	.	TRBJ2-7	TRBV7-9	TGTGCCAGCAGCTTGGGGGATGCGGGGCCGTCCTACGAGCAGTACTTC	CASSLGDAGPSYEQYF
TRBD1	.	TRBJ2-7	TRBV28	TGTGCCAGCAGTTCGAGCTCGGGACAGCATAACTACGAGCAGTACTTC	CASSSSSGQHNYEQYF
.	.	TRBJ2-2	TRBV19	TGTGCCAGTAGTATAAGCGGAGCCACCGGGGAGCTGTTTTTT	CASSISGATGELFF
.	once	TRBJ2-7	TRBV5-1	TGCGCCAGCAGCTTGAAGTCAGTCTCCTACGAGCAGTACTTC	CASSLKSVSYEQYF
.	.	TRBJ1-2	TRBV28	TGTGCCAGCAGTTTAGGACCGAGCTATGGCTACACCTTC	CASSLGPSYGYTF
.	.	TRBJ2-7	TRBV28	TGTGCCAGCAGCCCCCCTCCGGCATACGAGCAGTACTTC	CASSPPPAYEQYF
.	.	TRBJ2-7	TRBV5-4	TGTGCCAGCAGCTTGGCCTGGACCTACGAGCAGTACTTC	CASSLAWTYEQYF
TRBD2	.	TRBJ2-1	TRBV7-4	TGTGCCAGCAGCTTATCTAGCGGGAGTGCTGAGCAGTTCTTC	CASSLSSGSAEQFF
.	.	TRBJ2-5	TRBV28	TGTGCCAGCAGTTTCTTGTGGGCTGGGGAGACCCAGTACTTC	CASSFLWAGETQYF
.	.	TRBJ2-5	TRBV14	TGTGCCAGCAGCCAAACGCCTCCCAGGGTAGAGACCCAGTACTTC	CASSQTPPRVETQYF
TRBD2	.	TRBJ2-1	TRBV9	TGTGCCAGCACCTCAACGGGGGGTGACAATGAGCAGTTCTTC	CASTSTGGDNEQFF
TRBD1	.	TRBJ2-7	TRBV27	TGTGCCAGCAGTCCCACGGGACAGGGACCCTACGAGCAGTACTTC	CASSPTGQGPYEQYF
.	.	TRBJ2-1	TRBV5-1	TGCGCCAGCAGCGGGGGCAGGTTCCCACTTTACAATGAGCAGTTCTTC	CASSGGRFPLYNEQFF
TRBD2	.	TRBJ2-1	TRBV5-4	TGTGCCAGCAGCTTGTTCCTAGCGGGCGGGAGAGAGCAGTTCTTC	CASSLFLAGGREQFF
.	.	TRBJ2-7	TRBV19	TGTGCCAGTAGTCCGCGGGCGGGACTTCCCTCCCACTACGAGCAGTACTTC	CASSPRAGLPSHYEQYF
TRBD1	once	TRBJ2-7	TRBV7-3	TGTGCCAGCAGCTTAAATCCGACAGGGTCATACGAGCAGTACTTC	CASSLNPTGSYEQYF
.	.	TRBJ1-1	TRBV4-1	TGCGCCAGCAGCCAAGGGGACACCAACACTGAAGCTTTCTTT	CASSQGDTNTEAFF
TRBD1	.	TRBJ2-7	TRBV28	TGTGCCAGCAGTCCTCAATACGGCACCGGGACAGGGATCTCCTACGAGCAGTACTTC	CASSPQYGTGTGISYEQYF
.	.	TRBJ2-3	TRBV5-1	TGCGCCAGCAGCTTCCCGGGGGCCGGCACAGATACGCAGTATTTT	CASSFPGAGTDTQYF
.	.	TRBJ2-2	TRBV4-3	TGCGCCAGCAGCCGCTTAATACCTGGGAACACCGGGGAGCTGTTTTTT	CASSRLIPGNTGELFF
.	.	TRBJ1-5	TRBV4-1	TGCGCCAGCAGCCAAGGGGGGGGTAGCAATCAGCCCCAGCATTTT	CASSQGGGSNQPQHF
TRBD1	.	TRBJ2-1	TRBV18	TGTGCCAGCTCACCGCGACAGGGGTCTTACAATGAGCAGTTCTTC	CASSPRQGSYNEQFF
TRBD2	.	TRBJ2-1	TRBV28	TGTGCCAGCAGGCTTTTAGCGGGAGACTCCTACAATGAGCAGTTCTTC	CASRLLAGDSYNEQFF
.	.	TRBJ1-1	TRBV11-2	TGTGCCAGCAGCTGGGACGGGAACACTGAAGCTTTCTTT	CASSWDGNTEAFF
TRBD2	.	TRBJ2-1	TRBV11-2	TGTGCCAGCAGTAGAGCGGGAGTAAATGAGCAGTTCTTC	CASSRAGVNEQFF
.	.	TRBJ1-1	TRBV9	TGTGCCAGCAGCCCCCGAGTCCGAGGGGAAGCTTTCTTT	CASSPRVRGEAFF
TRBD2	.	TRBJ2-1	TRBV30	TGTGCCTTTCATGCCCGAGCGGGAGGGGCCATCACCCACAATGAGCAGTTCTTC	CAFHARAGGAITHNEQFF
.	.	TRBJ2-3	TRBV6-1	TGTGCCAGCAGTGGAGGGGGACGGCGGGGTACGCAGTATTTT	CASSGGGRRGTQYF
.	.	TRBJ1-1	TRBV6-5	TGTGCCAGCAGTTACTTAGTGAACACTGAAGCTTTCTTT	CASSYLVNTEAFF
.	once	TRBJ2-1	TRBV2	TGTGCCAGCTGGTTTGGGTACTCCTACAATGAGCAGTTCTTC	CASWFGYSYNEQFF
TRBD2	.	TRBJ2-3	TRBV5-4	TGTGCCAGCAGCTTGGATCCGGGAGGGTACACAGATACGCAGTATTTT	CASSLDPGGYTDTQYF
TRBD1	.	TRBJ2-7	TRBV6-6	TGTGCCACAGGGGGTCACAAAAGCGAGCAGTACTTC	CATGGHKSEQYF
.	.	TRBJ2-1	TRBV28	TGTGCCAGCAGTTTACGCAGCGGATACAATGAGCAGTTCTTC	CASSLRSGYNEQFF
TRBD2	.	TRBJ2-7	TRBV28	TGTGCCAGCAGGAGGACTAGCGCAACCTACGAGCAGTACTTC	CASRRTSATYEQYF
.	.	TRBJ2-3	TRBV10-3	TGTGCCACCAAAAGACAGGTTGGCACAGATACGCAGTATTTT	CATKRQVGTDTQYF
TRBD2	.	TRBJ2-1	TRBV25-1	TGTGCCAGCAGTGAGCCCGGGACTAGACCTGGCAATGAGCAGTTCTTC	CASSEPGTRPGNEQFF
.	.	TRBJ2-1	TRBV7-9	TGTGCCAGCAGCTTAATACAGGGATCTAGTTTCCCCTACAATGAGCAGTTCTTC	CASSLIQGSSFPYNEQFF
TRBD2	once	TRBJ2-5	TRBV4-2	TGTGCCAGCAGCCAAGAGATAGCGGGAGGGCCCGTGTACTTC	CASSQEIAGGPVYF